The source of this T cell receptor (beta chain) is a study of control samples from healthy donors and cancer patients. Data came from immunoSEQ multiplex PCR; TCRdb stores just in-frame clones and leaves some out. The repertoire includes some 120,000 clones, more than 70% of them detected once, and approximately 2.2% sits in the top ten. The CDR3 runs to 20 residues. V dropped 3 bases and J dropped 5; count of bases not matched to a gene: 21. Per germline, CDR1 SGHTA and CDR2 FQGTGA. This receptor was taken from a woman in her 70s in good health. Sequenced: blood. The chain employs TRBV7-3 and TRBJ2-7; 11 positions match TRBD1. CDR3 DNA: TGTGCCAGCAGCTTGCGGTCCGAATGGGCCGGGACAGGGGGAGTGGACGAGCAGTACTTC. Translating it yields CASSLRSEWAGTGGVDEQYF.